Below, one T cell receptor (beta chain) is given with its context. No antigen is known for it. The CDR3 has 15 residues. In germline, CDR1 is SGHVS, CDR2 FQNEAQ. V lost 3 bases, J lost 2 bases, and 6 bases stayed unmatched. The source of the sample is a study of T-cell reconstitution after alpha-beta-depleted transplantation in children. Study results and limitations: T-cell numbers and diversity one year post-transplant derived largely from freshly generated T cells.

TCRbeta library preparation incorporated unique molecular identifiers. TCRdb re-called the PCR reads through MiXCR, storing one row per CDR3 protein. The data contain more than 400,000 distinct CDR3 sequences, about 40% of them singletons. The material sequenced was PBMCs, taken before TCRalphabeta/CD19-depleted stem cell transplant. The clonotype was recovered from a girl between 2 and 10 years old with aplastic anemia, due to receive a stem cell transplant. The rearrangement uses TRBV7-8 and TRBJ2-5, with 7 bases that match TRBD1. CDR3 sequence: CASSLATGQQETQYF. The CDR3 nucleotides read TGTGCCAGCAGCTTGGCGACAGGGCAGCAAGAGACCCAGTACTTC.